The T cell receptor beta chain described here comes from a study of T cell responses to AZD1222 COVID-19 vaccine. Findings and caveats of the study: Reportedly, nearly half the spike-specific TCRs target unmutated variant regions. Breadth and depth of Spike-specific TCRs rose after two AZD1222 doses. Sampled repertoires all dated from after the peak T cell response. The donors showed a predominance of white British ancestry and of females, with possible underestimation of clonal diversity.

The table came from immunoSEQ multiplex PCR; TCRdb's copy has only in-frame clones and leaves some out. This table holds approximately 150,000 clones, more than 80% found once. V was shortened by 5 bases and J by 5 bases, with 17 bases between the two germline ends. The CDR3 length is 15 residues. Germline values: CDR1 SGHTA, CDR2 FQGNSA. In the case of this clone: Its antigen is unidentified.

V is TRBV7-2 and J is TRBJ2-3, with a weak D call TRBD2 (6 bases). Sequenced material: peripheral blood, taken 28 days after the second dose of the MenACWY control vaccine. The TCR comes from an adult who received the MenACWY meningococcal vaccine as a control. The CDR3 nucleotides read TGTGCCAGCAGCCCACCAGGAGGGCGGGGAGATACGCAGTATTTT. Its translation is CASSPPGGRGDTQYF.